This T cell receptor (beta chain) was captured in a study of blood T cells in healthy people across ages. In the case of this clonotype: Antigen: not known.

The people who gave samples were healthy Caucasians from Russia, aged about 6 to 100. Findings of the study overall: It was the long-lived donors that had more naive CD4+ cells and higher diversity than aged donors.

Together with a sample-barcoded 5' primer, a J-beta primer mix was included in a second PCR lasting about 7 to 11 cycles. TCRdb reanalysed the 5' RACE reads using MiXCR and keeps one entry per CDR3 protein. The sample has some 900,000 distinct CDR3 sequences, 29% seen once; the top ten hold roughly 17%. Germline loops: CDR1 SGHRS, CDR2 YFSETQ. The CDR3 spans 13 residues. Trimming took off 7 bases at V and 1 base at J, with 11 bases between the two ends. The source material was blood. The V and J genes are TRBV5-1 and TRBJ1-1; a weak D match, TRBD1 (5 bases). The origin of this receptor is a woman of 80 years or more in good health. CDR3 nucleotide sequence: TGCGCCAGCTTTACCCAGGGGAACACTGAAGCTTTCTTT. Translation: CASFTQGNTEAFF.